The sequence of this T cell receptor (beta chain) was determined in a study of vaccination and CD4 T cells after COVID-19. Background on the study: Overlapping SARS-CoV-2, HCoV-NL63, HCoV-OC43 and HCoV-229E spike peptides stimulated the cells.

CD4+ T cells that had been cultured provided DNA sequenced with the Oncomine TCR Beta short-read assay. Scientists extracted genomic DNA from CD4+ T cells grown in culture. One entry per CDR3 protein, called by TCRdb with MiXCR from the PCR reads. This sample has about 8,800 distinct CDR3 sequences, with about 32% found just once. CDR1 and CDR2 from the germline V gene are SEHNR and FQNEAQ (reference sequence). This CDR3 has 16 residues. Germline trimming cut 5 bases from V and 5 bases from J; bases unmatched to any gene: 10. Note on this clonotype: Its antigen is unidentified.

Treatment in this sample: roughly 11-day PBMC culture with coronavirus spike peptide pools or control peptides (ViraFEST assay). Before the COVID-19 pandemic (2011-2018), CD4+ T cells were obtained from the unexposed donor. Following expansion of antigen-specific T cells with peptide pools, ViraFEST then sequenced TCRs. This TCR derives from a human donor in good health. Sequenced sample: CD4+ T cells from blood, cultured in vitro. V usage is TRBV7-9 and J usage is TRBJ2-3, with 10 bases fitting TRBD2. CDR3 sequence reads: CASSPKLAGYRDTQYF. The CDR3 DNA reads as TGTGCCAGCAGCCCCAAACTAGCGGGATATCGAGATACGCAGTATTTT.